This T cell receptor beta chain was identified in a study of T-cell memory formation after mild COVID-19. Study results and limitations: Some clones that responded turned up in pre-infection memory, which suggests that cross-reactive memory joined in. Unconfirmed was the SARS-CoV-2 specificity of second-wave clones that peaked on day 37. While clones contracting from day 15 to 85 were balanced between CD4 and CD8, later expanders leaned CD4+.

This clonotype occurred a few times. The antigen is not known. In TCRdb, the 5' RACE reads were re-called with MiXCR into one record per CDR3 protein. Of more than 150,000 distinct CDR3 sequences listed, less than 20% were seen once; the top ten hold roughly 3.7%. CDR1 is LGHDT and CDR2 is YNNKEL in the germline V gene (reference sequence). The CDR3 runs to 16 residues. V was pared by 3 bases and J by 5 bases, with 7 bases of the junction left unmatched. Sequencing was performed on PBMCs or a T cell subset sorted from them (not recorded which). The clonotype was recovered from a man aged 18-30 years who had mild COVID-19 (a few samples of this study predate the infection). Cell type and time point are not known. The chain uses TRBV3-1 and TRBJ2-2, with 9 positions matching TRBD1. The CDR3 region is CASSQIGQGLTGELFF. The CDR3 DNA reads TGTGCCAGCAGCCAGATCGGACAGGGGTTAACCGGGGAGCTGTTTTTT.